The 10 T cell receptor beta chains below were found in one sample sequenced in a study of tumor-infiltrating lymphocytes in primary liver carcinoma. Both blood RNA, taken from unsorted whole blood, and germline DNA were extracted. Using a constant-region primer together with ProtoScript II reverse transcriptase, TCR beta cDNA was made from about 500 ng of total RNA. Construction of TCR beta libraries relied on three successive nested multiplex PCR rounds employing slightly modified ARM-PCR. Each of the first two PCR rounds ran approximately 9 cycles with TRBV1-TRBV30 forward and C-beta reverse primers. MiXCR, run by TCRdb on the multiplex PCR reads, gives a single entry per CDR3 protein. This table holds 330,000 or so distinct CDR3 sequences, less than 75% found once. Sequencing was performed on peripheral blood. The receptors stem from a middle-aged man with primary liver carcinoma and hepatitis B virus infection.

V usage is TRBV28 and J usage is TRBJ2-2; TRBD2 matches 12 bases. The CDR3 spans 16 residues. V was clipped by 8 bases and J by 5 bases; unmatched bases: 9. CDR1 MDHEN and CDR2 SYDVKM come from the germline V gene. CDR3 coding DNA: TGTGCCAGCCTGACTAGCGGGAGACGGAAGACCGGGGAGCTGTTTTTT. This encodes CASLTSGRRKTGELFF.

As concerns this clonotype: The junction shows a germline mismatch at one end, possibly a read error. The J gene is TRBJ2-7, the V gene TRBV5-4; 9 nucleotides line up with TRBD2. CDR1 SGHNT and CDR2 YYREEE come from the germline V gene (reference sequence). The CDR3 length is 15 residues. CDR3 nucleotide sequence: TGTGCCAGCAGCTTGAGTGGCGGGAGGGTCTACGAGAAGTACTTC. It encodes CASSLSGGRVYEKYF.

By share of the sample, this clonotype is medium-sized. CDR3 amino acids: CASSPRGLETQYF. The CDR3, as DNA: TGTGCCAGCAGCCCCAGGGGGCTGGAGACCCAGTACTTC. The chain uses TRBV11-2 and TRBJ2-5; TRBD1 matches at 8 bases. J lost 5 bases, V lost 5 bases, and 4 bases had no gene match. Germline CDR1 reads SGHAT; CDR2 reads FQNNGV. CDR3 length equals 13 residues.

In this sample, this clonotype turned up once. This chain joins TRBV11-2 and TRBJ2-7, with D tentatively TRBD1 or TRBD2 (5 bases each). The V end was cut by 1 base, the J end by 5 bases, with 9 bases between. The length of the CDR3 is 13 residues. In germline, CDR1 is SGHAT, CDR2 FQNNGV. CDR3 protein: CASSLVGTHEQYF. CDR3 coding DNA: TGTGCCAGCAGCTTAGTCGGGACCCACGAGCAGTACTTC.

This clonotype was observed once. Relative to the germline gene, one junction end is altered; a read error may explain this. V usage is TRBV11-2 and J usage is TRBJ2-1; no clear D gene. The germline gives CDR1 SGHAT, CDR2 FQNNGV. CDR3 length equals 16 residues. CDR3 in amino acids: CASSLAGHIIYYEQFF. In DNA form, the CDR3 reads TGTGCCAGCAGTTTAGCAGGCCACATAATTTACTATGAGCAGTTCTTC.

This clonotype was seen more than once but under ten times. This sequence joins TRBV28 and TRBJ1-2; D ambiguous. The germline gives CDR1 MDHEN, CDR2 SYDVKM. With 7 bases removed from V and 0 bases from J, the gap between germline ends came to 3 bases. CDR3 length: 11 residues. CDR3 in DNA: TGTGCCAGCACTGCTAACTATGGCTACACCTTC. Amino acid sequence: CASTANYGYTF.

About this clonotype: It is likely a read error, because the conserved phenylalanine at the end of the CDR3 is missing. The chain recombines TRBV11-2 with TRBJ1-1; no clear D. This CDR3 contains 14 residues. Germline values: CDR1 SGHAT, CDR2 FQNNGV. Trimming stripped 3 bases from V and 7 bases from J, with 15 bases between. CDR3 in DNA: TGTGCCAGCAGCTTTTCCGGCTTAAGCAGTGAAGCTTTCTCT. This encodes CASSFSGLSSEAFS.

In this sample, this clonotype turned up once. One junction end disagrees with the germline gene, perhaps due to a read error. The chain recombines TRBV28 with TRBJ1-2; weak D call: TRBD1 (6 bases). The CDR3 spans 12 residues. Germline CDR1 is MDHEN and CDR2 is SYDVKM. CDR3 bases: TGTGCCAGCAGTGGGACAATCTATTGCTACACCTTC. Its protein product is CASSGTIYCYTF.

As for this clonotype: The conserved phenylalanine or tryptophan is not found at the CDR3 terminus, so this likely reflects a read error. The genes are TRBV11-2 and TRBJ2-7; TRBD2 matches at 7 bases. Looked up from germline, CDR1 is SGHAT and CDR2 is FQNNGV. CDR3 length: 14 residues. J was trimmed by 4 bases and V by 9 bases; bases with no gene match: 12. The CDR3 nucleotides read TGTGCCAGGGCCGCGATCCTAGCGGCTTACGAGCAGTACTTA. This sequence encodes CARAAILAAYEQYL.

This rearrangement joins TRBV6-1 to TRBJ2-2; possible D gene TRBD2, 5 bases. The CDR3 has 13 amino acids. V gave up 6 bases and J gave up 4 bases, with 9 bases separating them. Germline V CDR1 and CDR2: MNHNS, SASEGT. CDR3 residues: CASRPGSTGELFF. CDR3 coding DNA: TGTGCCAGCAGACCGGGGTCCACCGGGGAGCTGTTTTTT.